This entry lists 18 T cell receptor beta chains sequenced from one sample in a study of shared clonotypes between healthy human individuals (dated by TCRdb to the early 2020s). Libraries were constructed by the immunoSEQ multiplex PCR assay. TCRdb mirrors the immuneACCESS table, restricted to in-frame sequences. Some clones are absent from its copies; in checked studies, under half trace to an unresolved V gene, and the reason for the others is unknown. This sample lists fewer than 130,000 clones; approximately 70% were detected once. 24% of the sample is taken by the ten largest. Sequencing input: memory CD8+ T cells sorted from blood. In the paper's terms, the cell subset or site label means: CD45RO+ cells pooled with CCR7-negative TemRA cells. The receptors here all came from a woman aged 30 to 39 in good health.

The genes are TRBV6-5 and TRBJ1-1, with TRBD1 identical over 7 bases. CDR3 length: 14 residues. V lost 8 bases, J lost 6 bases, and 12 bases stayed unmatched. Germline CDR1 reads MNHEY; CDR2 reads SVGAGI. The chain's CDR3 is CASHTGQTFAEAFF. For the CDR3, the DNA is TGTGCCAGCCACACGGGACAGACCTTCGCTGAAGCTTTCTTT.

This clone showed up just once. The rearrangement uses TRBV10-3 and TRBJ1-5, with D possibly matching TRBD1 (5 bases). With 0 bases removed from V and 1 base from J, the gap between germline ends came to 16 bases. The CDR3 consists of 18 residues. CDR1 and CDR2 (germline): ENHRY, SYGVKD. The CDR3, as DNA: TGTGCCATCAGTGAGTCGGAGGGTGGACACCCCAGCAATCAGCCCCAGCATTTT. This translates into CAISESEGGHPSNQPQHF.

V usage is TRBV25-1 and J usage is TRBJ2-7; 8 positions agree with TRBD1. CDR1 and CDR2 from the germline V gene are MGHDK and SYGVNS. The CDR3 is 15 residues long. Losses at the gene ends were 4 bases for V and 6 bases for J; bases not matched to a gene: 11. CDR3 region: CASSALDRDNREQYF. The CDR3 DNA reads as TGTGCCAGCAGTGCCCTGGACAGGGATAATCGCGAGCAGTACTTC.

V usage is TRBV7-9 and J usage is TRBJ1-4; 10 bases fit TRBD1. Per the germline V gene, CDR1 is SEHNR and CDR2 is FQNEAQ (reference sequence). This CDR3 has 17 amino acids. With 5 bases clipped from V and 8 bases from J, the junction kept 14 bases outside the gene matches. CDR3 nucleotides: TGTGCCAGCAGCCTTGGGACAGGGGCCACCTTAAGGGAAAAACTGTTTTTT. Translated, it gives CASSLGTGATLREKLFF.

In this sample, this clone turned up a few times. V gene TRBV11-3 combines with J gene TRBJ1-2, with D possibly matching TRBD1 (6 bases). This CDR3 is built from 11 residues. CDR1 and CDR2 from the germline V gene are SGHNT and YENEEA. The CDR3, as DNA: TGTGTTGGAGGGGGTAACTATGGCTACACCTTC. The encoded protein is CVGGGNYGYTF.

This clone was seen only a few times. The CDR3 DNA is TGCGCCAGCAGCATGGCAGGGGGTAACACTGAAGCTTTCTTT. Translating it yields CASSMAGGNTEAFF. The J gene is TRBJ1-1, the V gene TRBV5-1; 7 nucleotides agree with TRBD1. The V segment lost 4 bases and the J segment 2 bases; nucleotides outside the gene matches: 5. The CDR3 runs 14 residues. CDR1 and CDR2 from the germline V gene are SGHRS and YFSETQ. The full variable domain, completed using reference TRBV5-1 and TRBJ1-1, is KAGVTQTPRYLIKTRGQQVTLSCSPISGHRSVSWYQQTPGQGLQFLFEYFSETQRNKGNFPGRFSGRQFSNSRSEMNVSTLELGDSALYLCASSMAGGNTEAFFGQGTRLTVV.

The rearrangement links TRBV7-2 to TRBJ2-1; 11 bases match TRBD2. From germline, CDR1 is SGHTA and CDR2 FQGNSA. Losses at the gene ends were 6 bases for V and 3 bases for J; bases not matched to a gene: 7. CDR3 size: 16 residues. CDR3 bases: TGTGCCAGCAGACCGAGACTAGCGGGAATCTACAATGAGCAGTTCTTC. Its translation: CASRPRLAGIYNEQFF.

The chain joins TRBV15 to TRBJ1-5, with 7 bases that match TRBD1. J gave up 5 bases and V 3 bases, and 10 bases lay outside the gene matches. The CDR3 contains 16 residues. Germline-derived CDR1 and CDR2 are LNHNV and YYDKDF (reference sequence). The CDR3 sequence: CATSRDRRNGHQPQHF. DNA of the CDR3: TGTGCCACCAGCAGGGACAGGAGGAATGGGCATCAGCCCCAGCATTTT.

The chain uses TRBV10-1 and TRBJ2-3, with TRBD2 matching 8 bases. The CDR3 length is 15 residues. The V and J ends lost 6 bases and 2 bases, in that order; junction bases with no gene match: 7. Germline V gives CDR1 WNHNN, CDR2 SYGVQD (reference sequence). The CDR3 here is CASSPAGEYTDTQYF. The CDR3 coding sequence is TGCGCCAGCAGCCCAGCGGGAGAGTACACAGATACGCAGTATTTT.

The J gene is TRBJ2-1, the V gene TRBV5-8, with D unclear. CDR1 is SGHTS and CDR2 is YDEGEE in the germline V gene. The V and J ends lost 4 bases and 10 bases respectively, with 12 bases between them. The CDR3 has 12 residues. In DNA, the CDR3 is TGTGCCAGCAGCCGGGCTAGATTGGAGCAGTTCTTC. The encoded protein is CASSRARLEQFF.

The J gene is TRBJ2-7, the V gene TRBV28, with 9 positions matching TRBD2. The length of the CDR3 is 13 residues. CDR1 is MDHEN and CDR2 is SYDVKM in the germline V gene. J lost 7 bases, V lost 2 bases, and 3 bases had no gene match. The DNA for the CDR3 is TGTGCCAGCAGTTTACTAGCGGGATCTGAGCAGTACTTC. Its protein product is CASSLLAGSEQYF.

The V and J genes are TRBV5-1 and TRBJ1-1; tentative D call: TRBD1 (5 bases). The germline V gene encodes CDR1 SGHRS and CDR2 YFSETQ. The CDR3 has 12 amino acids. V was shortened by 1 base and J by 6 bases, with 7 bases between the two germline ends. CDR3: CASSLPGPEAFF. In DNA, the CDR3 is TGCGCCAGCAGCTTGCCAGGGCCTGAAGCTTTCTTT.

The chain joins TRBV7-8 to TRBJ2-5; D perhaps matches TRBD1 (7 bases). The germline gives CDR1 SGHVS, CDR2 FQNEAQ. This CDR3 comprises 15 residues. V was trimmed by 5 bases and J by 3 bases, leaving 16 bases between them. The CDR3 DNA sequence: TGTGCCAGCAGCGATATAGGCAGGGGGGAAGAGACCCAGTACTTC. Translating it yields CASSDIGRGEETQYF.

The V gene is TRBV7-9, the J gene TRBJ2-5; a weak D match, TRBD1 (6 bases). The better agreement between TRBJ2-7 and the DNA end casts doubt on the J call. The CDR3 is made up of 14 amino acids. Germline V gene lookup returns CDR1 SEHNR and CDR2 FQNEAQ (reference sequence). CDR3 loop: CASSFTGNNYEQYF. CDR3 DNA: TGTGCCAGCAGCTTTACAGGGAATAACTACGAGCAGTACTTC.

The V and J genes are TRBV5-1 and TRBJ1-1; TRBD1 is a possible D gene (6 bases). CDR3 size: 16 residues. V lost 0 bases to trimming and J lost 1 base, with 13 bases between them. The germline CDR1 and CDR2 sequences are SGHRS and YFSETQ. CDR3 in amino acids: CASSLGAGGRNTEAFF. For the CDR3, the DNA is TGCGCCAGCAGCTTGGGGGCCGGGGGCAGGAACACTGAAGCTTTCTTT. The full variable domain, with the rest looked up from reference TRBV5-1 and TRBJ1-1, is KAGVTQTPRYLIKTRGQQVTLSCSPISGHRSVSWYQQTPGQGLQFLFEYFSETQRNKGNFPGRFSGRQFSNSRSEMNVSTLELGDSALYLCASSLGAGGRNTEAFFGQGTRLTVV.

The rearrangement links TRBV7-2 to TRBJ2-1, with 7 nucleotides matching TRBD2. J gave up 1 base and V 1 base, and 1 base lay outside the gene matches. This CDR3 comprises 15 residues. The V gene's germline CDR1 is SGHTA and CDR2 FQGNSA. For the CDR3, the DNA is TGTGCCAGCAGCTTAGGGGAGGGGTCCTACAATGAGCAGTTCTTC. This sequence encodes CASSLGEGSYNEQFF.

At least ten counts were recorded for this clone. CDR3 sequence reads: CASSEGQGNEKLFF. The CDR3 DNA sequence: TGTGCCAGCAGTGAGGGACAGGGGAATGAAAAACTGTTTTTT. The gene calls are TRBV6-1 and TRBJ1-4; 10 nucleotides agree with TRBD1. Germline-derived CDR1 and CDR2 are MNHNS and SASEGT. The CDR3 has 14 amino acids. Trimming took 3 bases from V and 5 from J; bases not matched to a gene: 0.

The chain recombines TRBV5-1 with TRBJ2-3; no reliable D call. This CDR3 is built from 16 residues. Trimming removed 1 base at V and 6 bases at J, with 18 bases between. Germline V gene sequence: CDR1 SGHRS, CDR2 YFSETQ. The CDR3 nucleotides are TGCGCCAGCAGCTTGTTCCTTGTCTCCAGTACGGATACGCAGTATTTT. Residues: CASSLFLVSSTDTQYF.